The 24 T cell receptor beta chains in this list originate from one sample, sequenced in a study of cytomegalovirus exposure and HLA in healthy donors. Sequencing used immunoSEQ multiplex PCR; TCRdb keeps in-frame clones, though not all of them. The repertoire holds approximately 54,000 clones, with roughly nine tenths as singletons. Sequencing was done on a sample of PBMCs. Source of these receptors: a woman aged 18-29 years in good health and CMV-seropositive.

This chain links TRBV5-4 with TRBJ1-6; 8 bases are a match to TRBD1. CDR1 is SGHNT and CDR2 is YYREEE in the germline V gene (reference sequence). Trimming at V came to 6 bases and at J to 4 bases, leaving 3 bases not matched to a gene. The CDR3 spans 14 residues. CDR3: CASTRTGYNSPLHF. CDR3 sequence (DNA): TGTGCCAGCACACGGACAGGGTATAATTCACCCCTCCACTTT.

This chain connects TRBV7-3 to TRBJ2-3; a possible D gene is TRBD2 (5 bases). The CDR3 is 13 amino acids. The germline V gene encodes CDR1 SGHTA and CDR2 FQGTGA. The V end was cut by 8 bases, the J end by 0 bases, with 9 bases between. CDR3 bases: TGTGCCAGCGGGGAGACTAGCACAGATACGCAGTATTTT. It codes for CASGETSTDTQYF.

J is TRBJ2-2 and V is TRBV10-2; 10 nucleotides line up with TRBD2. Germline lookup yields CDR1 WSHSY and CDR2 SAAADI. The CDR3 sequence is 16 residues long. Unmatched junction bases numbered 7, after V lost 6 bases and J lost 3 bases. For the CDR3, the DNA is TGCGCCAGCAGCCAGGAGCGGGGGGGTTACACCGGGGAGCTGTTTTTT. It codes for CASSQERGGYTGELFF.

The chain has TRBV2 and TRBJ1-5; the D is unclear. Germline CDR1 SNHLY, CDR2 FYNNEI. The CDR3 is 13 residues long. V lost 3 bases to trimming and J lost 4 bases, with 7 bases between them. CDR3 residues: CASSEEKNQPQHF. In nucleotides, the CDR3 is TGTGCCAGCAGTGAGGAGAAAAATCAGCCCCAGCATTTT.

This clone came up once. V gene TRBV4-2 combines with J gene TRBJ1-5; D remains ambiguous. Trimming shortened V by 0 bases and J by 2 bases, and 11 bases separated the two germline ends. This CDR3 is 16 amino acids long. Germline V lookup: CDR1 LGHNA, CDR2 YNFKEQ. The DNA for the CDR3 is TGTGCCAGCAGCCAAGATTCGGGTGAGGGCAATCAGCCCCAGCATTTT. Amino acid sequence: CASSQDSGEGNQPQHF.

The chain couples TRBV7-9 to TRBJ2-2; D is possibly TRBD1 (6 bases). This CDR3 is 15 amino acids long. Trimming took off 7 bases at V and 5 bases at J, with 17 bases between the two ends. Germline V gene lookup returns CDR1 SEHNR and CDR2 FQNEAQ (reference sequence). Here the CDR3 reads CASTPAGVSTGELFF. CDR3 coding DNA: TGTGCCAGCACCCCGGCAGGGGTATCGACCGGGGAGCTGTTTTTT.

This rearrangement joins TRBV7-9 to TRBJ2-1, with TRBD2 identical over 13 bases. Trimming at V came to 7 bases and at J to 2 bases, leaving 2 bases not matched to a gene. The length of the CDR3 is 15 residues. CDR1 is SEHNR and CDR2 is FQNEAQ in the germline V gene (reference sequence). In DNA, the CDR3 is TGTGCCAGCACCGGGACTAGCGGGGCCTACAATGAGCAGTTCTTC. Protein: CASTGTSGAYNEQFF.

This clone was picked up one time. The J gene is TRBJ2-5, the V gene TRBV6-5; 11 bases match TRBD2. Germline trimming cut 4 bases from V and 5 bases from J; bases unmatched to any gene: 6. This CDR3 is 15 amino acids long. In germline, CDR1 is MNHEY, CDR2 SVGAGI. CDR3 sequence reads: CASSSSSGGKETQYF. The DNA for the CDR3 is TGTGCCAGCAGTTCCTCTAGCGGGGGGAAGGAGACCCAGTACTTC.

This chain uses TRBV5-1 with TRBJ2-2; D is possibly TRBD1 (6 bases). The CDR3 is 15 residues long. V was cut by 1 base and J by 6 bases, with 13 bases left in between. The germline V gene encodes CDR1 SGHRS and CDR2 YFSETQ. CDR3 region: CASSLRGQEAGELFF. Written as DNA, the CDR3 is TGCGCCAGCAGCTTGCGGGGACAAGAGGCCGGGGAGCTGTTTTTT. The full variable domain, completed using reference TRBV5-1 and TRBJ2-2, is KAGVTQTPRYLIKTRGQQVTLSCSPISGHRSVSWYQQTPGQGLQFLFEYFSETQRNKGNFPGRFSGRQFSNSRSEMNVSTLELGDSALYLCASSLRGQEAGELFFGEGSRLTVL.

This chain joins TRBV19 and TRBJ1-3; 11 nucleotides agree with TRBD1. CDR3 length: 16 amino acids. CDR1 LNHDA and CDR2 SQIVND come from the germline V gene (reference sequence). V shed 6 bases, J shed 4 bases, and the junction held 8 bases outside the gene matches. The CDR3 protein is CASRRTGQGAGNTIYF. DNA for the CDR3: TGTGCCAGTAGGCGGACTGGACAGGGGGCCGGAAACACCATATATTTT.

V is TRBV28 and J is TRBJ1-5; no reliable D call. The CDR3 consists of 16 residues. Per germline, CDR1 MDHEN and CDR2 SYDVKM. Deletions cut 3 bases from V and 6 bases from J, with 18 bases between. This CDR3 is CASSFSGRGITQPQHF. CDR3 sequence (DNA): TGTGCCAGCAGTTTTAGCGGGCGGGGTATCACTCAGCCCCAGCATTTT.

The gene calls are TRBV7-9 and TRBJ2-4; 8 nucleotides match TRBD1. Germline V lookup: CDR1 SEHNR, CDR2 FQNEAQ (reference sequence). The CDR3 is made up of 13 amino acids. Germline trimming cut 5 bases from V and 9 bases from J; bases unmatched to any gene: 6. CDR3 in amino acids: CASSGQGFSIQYF. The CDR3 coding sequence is TGTGCCAGCAGCGGACAGGGTTTTAGCATTCAGTACTTC.

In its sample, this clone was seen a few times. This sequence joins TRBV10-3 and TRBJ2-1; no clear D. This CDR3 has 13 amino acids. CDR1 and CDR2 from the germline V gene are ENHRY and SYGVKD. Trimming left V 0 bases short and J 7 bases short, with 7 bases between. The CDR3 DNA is TGTGCCATCAGTGAGTCAACAGTTAATGAGCAGTTCTTC. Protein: CAISESTVNEQFF.

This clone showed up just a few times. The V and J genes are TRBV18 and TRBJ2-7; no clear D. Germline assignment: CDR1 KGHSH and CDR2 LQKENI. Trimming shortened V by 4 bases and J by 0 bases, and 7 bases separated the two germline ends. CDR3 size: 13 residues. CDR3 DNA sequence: TGTGCCAGCTCACTACAGAGCTCCTACGAGCAGTACTTC. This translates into CASSLQSSYEQYF.

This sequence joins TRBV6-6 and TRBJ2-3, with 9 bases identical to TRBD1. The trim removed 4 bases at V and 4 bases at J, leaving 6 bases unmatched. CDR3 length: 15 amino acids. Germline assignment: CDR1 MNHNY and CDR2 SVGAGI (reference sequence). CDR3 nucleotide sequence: TGTGCCAGCAGTTCGAGGACAGGGGAGCCAGATACGCAGTATTTT. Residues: CASSSRTGEPDTQYF.

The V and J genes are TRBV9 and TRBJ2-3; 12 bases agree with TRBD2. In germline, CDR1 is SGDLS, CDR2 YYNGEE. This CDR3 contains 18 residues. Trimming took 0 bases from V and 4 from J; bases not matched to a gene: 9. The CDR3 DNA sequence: TGTGCCAGCAGCGTAGATCTAGCGGGGGGGCTACTAGCAGATACGCAGTATTTT. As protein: CASSVDLAGGLLADTQYF.

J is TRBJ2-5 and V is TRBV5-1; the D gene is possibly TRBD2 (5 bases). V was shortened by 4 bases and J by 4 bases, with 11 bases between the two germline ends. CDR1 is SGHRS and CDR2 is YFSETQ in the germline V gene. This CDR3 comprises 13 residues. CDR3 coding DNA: TGCGCCAGCAGCCCCGGCGCGGGAGAGACCCAGTACTTC. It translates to CASSPGAGETQYF.

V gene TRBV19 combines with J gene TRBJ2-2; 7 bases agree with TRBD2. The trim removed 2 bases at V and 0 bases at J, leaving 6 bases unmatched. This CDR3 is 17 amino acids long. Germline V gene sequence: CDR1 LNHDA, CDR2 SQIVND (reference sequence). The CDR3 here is CASSIQVGGTNTGELFF. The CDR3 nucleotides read TGTGCCAGTAGTATACAGGTCGGGGGGACGAACACCGGGGAGCTGTTTTTT.

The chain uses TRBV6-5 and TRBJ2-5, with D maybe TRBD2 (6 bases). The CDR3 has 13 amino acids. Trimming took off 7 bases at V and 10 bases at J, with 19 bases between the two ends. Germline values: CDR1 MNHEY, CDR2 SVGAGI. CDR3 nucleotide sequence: TGTGCCAGCAATGACGGGACTCCCCGGGGCCAGTACTTC. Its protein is CASNDGTPRGQYF.

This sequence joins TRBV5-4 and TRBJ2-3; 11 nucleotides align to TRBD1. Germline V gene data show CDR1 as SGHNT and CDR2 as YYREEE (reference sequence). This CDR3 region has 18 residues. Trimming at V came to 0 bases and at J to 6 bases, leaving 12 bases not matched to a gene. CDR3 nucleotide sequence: TGTGCCAGCAGCTTGGGTCGGACAGGGGGCCCTGCAGGGGATACGCAGTATTTT. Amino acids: CASSLGRTGGPAGDTQYF.

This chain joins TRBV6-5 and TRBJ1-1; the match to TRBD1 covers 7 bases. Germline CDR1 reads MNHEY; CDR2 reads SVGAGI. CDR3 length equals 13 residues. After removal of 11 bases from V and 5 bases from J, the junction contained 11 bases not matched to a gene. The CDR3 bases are TGTGCCTCCCACCCAGGGGGAGGAACTGAAGCTTTCTTT. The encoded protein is CASHPGGGTEAFF.

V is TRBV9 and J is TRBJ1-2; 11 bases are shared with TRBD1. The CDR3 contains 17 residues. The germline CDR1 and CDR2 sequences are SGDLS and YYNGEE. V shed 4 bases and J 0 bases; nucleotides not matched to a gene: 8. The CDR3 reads CASSPGDRGFANYGYTF. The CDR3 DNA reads TGTGCCAGCAGCCCCGGGGACAGGGGGTTTGCTAACTATGGCTACACCTTC.

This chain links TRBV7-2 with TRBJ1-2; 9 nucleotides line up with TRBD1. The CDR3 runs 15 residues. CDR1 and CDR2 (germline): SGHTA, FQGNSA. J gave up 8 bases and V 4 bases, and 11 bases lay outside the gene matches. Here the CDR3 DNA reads TGTGCCAGCAGCTCCCGGACAGGGGCGCCTCTAGGCTACACCTTC. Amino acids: CASSSRTGAPLGYTF.

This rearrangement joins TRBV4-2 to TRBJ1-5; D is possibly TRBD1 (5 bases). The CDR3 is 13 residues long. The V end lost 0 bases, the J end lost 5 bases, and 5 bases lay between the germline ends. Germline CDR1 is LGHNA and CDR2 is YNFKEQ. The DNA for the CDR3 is TGTGCCAGCAGCCAAGAAGGGGATCAGCCCCAGCATTTT. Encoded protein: CASSQEGDQPQHF.